This T cell receptor (beta chain) is from a study of cytomegalovirus exposure and HLA in healthy donors. Germline values: CDR1 SGHNT, CDR2 YYREEE (reference sequence). This CDR3 is 17 amino acids long. V lost 6 bases, J lost 8 bases, and 17 bases stayed unmatched. The sample holds one count of this clone. The PCR employed 60 Vbeta primers together with 13 Jbeta primers. The method was immunoSEQ multiplex PCR; TCRdb's version includes in-frame clones alone and lacks a portion of them. The data show roughly 81,000 clones, about 80% seen once. What was sequenced was PBMCs. The clonotype originates from a man in his thirties or forties in good health and CMV-seronegative. V and J are TRBV5-4 and TRBJ1-6; 7 bases match TRBD1. CDR3 sequence reads: CASTHTGTASPDSPLHF. CDR3 sequence (DNA): TGTGCCAGCACCCATACCGGGACAGCCTCCCCCGATTCACCCCTCCACTTT.